The next 32 T cell receptor beta chains were all read from a single sample in a study of control samples from healthy donors and cancer patients. Only in-frame clones appear in the TCRdb table, and some are missing; sequencing was by immunoSEQ multiplex PCR. The repertoire consists of tens of thousands of clones, with about 87% occurring once and the leading ten covering 15% to 25%. Source material: blood. Receptors were obtained from a man in his fifties in good health.

This clone was observed once. The chain carries TRBV6-6 and TRBJ2-7; TRBD2 aligns across 11 bases. Trimming removed 7 bases from V and 5 bases from J; junction bases left unmatched: 13. Germline-derived CDR1 and CDR2 are MNHNY and SVGAGI (reference sequence). The CDR3 runs to 16 residues. The CDR3 coding sequence is TGTGCCAGCAAAGGACTAGCGGGTCGTTGGGGACACGAGCAGTACGTC. Its translation is CASKGLAGRWGHEQYV.

The V and J genes are TRBV4-1 and TRBJ2-3; the D gene is possibly TRBD2 (6 bases). The CDR3 extends over 16 amino acids. Trimming stripped 4 bases from V and 5 bases from J, with 19 bases between. Per the germline V gene, CDR1 is MGHRA and CDR2 is YSYEKL. The CDR3 reads CASSPTALWGGDTQYF. As DNA, the CDR3 is TGCGCCAGCAGCCCGACGGCCCTTTGGGGAGGAGATACGCAGTATTTT.

This clone was counted a few times. The chain employs TRBV9 and TRBJ2-1; D not resolved. Germline assignment: CDR1 SGDLS and CDR2 YYNGEE. The CDR3 spans 14 residues. Deletions cut 0 bases from V and 5 bases from J, with 9 bases between. The CDR3 DNA reads TGTGCCAGCAGCGTAGAGGGCGGAAACAATGAGCAGTTCTTC. Its translation: CASSVEGGNNEQFF.

This clone was detected only once. This chain joins TRBV29-1 and TRBJ1-1; possible D gene TRBD1, 6 bases. Germline CDR1 is SQVTM and CDR2 is ANQGSEA. The CDR3 has 15 residues. V was cut by 7 bases and J by 0 bases, with 18 bases left in between. This CDR3 is CSGGPGWAMNTEAFF. The CDR3 region has the DNA TGCAGCGGGGGGCCGGGTTGGGCCATGAACACTGAAGCTTTCTTT.

This clone has just one count. V gene TRBV24-1 combines with J gene TRBJ2-1, with 8 bases matching TRBD1. Losses at the gene ends were 3 bases for V and 2 bases for J; bases not matched to a gene: 8. This CDR3 region has 17 residues. Germline V CDR1 and CDR2: KGHDR, SFDVKD. CDR3 sequence: CATSDRPRGLTYNEQFF. Written as DNA, the CDR3 is TGTGCCACCAGTGATCGCCCCAGGGGGCTCACCTACAATGAGCAGTTCTTC.

This chain's CDR3 is CASSVAAGQVLYEQYF. In nucleotides, the CDR3 is TGTGCCAGCAGCGTAGCGGCGGGACAGGTCCTCTACGAGCAGTACTTC. The chain carries TRBV9 and TRBJ2-7; 8 nucleotides align to TRBD1. Germline assignment: CDR1 SGDLS and CDR2 YYNGEE. J lost 3 bases, V lost 0 bases, and 8 bases had no gene match. The CDR3 consists of 16 residues.

The chain links TRBV29-1 to TRBJ2-7, with D unresolved. Trimming shortened V by 6 bases and J by 3 bases, and 15 bases separated the two germline ends. The CDR3 totals 13 residues. Germline CDR1 is SQVTM and CDR2 is ANQGSEA. CDR3 DNA sequence: TGCAGCGTAAGGTCGGCGGCAAGCTACGAGCAGTACTTC. This codes for CSVRSAASYEQYF.

The gene calls are TRBV4-3 and TRBJ1-2, with TRBD1 as a possible D gene (5 bases). The CDR3 is 15 residues long. The V and J ends lost 0 bases and 2 bases respectively, with 10 bases between them. Germline values: CDR1 LGHNA, CDR2 YSLEER. CDR3 nucleotide sequence: TGCGCCAGCAGCCAAGATAAGGCAGGGAACTATGGCTACACCTTC. It is translated as CASSQDKAGNYGYTF.

The gene calls are TRBV7-2 and TRBJ2-6; no firm D call. Germline-derived CDR1 and CDR2 are SGHTA and FQGNSA. The CDR3 runs to 16 residues. V lost 2 bases, J lost 2 bases, and 10 bases lay in between. For the CDR3, the DNA is TGTGCCAGCAGCTTAAGTATAAGTCCTGGGGCCAACGTCCTGACTTTC. This encodes CASSLSISPGANVLTF.

The CDR3 DNA reads as TGTGCCACCAGTGATTCTCGACGGGGGCCCCAGCATTTT. This codes for CATSDSRRGPQHF. The J gene is TRBJ1-5, the V gene TRBV24-1; no reliable D call. CDR3 length: 13 amino acids. The germline V and J ends were trimmed by 2 bases and 9 bases, with 10 bases remaining between them. Germline CDR1 and CDR2: KGHDR and SFDVKD.

The rearrangement links TRBV12-3 or TRBV12-4 to TRBJ2-5; D might be TRBD1 (5 bases). This CDR3 comprises 13 residues. Trimming shortened V by 6 bases and J by 5 bases, and 13 bases separated the two germline ends. This CDR3 is CASRLQGVETQYF. The CDR3 DNA reads as TGTGCCAGCAGGCTTCAAGGGGTGGAGACCCAGTACTTC.

This clone has just one count. The gene calls are TRBV7-9 and TRBJ2-3; D call uncertain. The CDR3 is 13 amino acids. CDR1 SEHNR and CDR2 FQNEAQ come from the germline V gene (reference sequence). V was clipped by 1 base and J by 4 bases, with 6 bases between them. The CDR3 protein is CASSLVASDTQYF. CDR3 coding DNA: TGTGCCAGCAGCTTAGTCGCGTCAGATACGCAGTATTTT.

The V gene is TRBV7-2, the J gene TRBJ2-1; 8 bases map to TRBD2. Looked up from germline, CDR1 is SGHTA and CDR2 is FQGNSA. The CDR3 contains 15 residues. Trimming removed 1 base from V and 5 bases from J; junction bases left unmatched: 4. The CDR3 protein is CASSLVPGGNNEQFF. The CDR3 DNA is TGTGCCAGCAGCTTAGTTCCGGGGGGGAACAATGAGCAGTTCTTC.

The chain employs TRBV9 and TRBJ2-1; D is perhaps TRBD2 (5 bases). The germline gives CDR1 SGDLS, CDR2 YYNGEE. This CDR3 spans 14 amino acids. Trimming removed 0 bases at V and 7 bases at J, with 11 bases between. The CDR3 reads CASSVAGSANEQFF. CDR3 in DNA: TGTGCCAGCAGCGTAGCGGGGAGCGCGAATGAGCAGTTCTTC.

The chain joins TRBV4-1 to TRBJ2-3; possibly TRBD2 for D (5 bases). V was pared by 0 bases and J by 4 bases, with 11 bases between. The germline V gene encodes CDR1 MGHRA and CDR2 YSYEKL. This CDR3 is 15 amino acids long. CDR3 bases: TGCGCCAGCAGCCAAGAAGATCCGGGGTCAGATACGCAGTATTTT. Its translation is CASSQEDPGSDTQYF.

The chain is built from TRBV6-1 and TRBJ1-3; D remains unclear. CDR1 MNHNS and CDR2 SASEGT come from the germline V gene. The CDR3 sequence is 18 residues long. Trimming took off 2 bases at V and 4 bases at J, with 21 bases between the two ends. The CDR3, as DNA: TGTGCCAGCAGTGAAACCTTGATGGGAGGAGCCTTCGGAAACACCATATATTTT. Translating gives CASSETLMGGAFGNTIYF.

The chain has TRBV12-5 and TRBJ1-1; D gene uncertain. Trimming removed 1 base at V and 0 bases at J, with 3 bases between. Germline V lookup: CDR1 LGHNT, CDR2 FRNRAP. CDR3 length: 13 amino acids. CDR3 residues: CASGLELNTEAFF. The CDR3 DNA follows: TGTGCTAGTGGTTTGGAATTGAACACTGAAGCTTTCTTT. The variable domain in full, completed from reference TRBV12-5 and TRBJ1-1, reads DARVTQTPRHKVTEMGQEVTMRCQPILGHNTVFWYRQTMMQGLELLAYFRNRAPLDDSGMPKDRFSAEMPDATLATLKIQPSEPRDSAVYFCASGLELNTEAFFGQGTRLTVV.

The chain recombines TRBV5-6 with TRBJ2-5, with 9 bases aligning to TRBD2. J gave up 4 bases and V 4 bases, and 14 bases lay outside the gene matches. CDR1 SGHDT and CDR2 YYEEEE come from the germline V gene. There are 17 residues in the CDR3. The CDR3 here is CASSRRLAGSGLETQYF. CDR3 coding DNA: TGTGCCAGCAGCCGGCGGCTAGCGGGATCAGGCCTAGAGACCCAGTACTTC.

This CDR3 is CSVAPSGRLDYGYTF. DNA for the CDR3: TGCAGCGTGGCCCCTTCGGGGCGCTTAGACTATGGCTACACCTTC. V and J are TRBV29-1 and TRBJ1-2; D is possibly TRBD1 (5 bases). V lost 6 bases and J lost 3, with 20 bases in between. This CDR3 has 15 amino acids. CDR1 is SQVTM and CDR2 is ANQGSEA in the germline V gene.

This CDR3 reads CASSPRINYGYTF. CDR3 bases: TGTGCCAGCAGCCCGCGGATTAACTATGGCTACACCTTC. The chain links TRBV5-4 to TRBJ1-2; D call uncertain. Per the germline V gene, CDR1 is SGHNT and CDR2 is YYREEE (reference sequence). This CDR3 comprises 13 residues. The V end lost 4 bases, the J end lost 1 base, and 8 bases lay between the germline ends. The full variable domain, rest sourced from reference TRBV5-4 and TRBJ1-2, is ETGVTQSPTHLIKTRGQQVTLRCSSQSGHNTVSWYQQALGQGPQFIFQYYREEENGRGNFPPRFSGLQFPNYSSELNVNALELDDSALYLCASSPRINYGYTFGSGTRLTVV.

The genes are TRBV19 and TRBJ1-5; the D gene is possibly TRBD1 (5 bases). The CDR3 consists of 15 residues. V was pared by 5 bases and J by 1 base, with 12 bases between. Germline V CDR1 and CDR2: LNHDA, SQIVND (reference sequence). CDR3 sequence: CASSPEGLSNQPQHF. The CDR3 region has the DNA TGTGCCAGTAGTCCTGAGGGACTGAGCAATCAGCCCCAGCATTTT.

The V gene is TRBV4-1, the J gene TRBJ2-3; the match to TRBD2 covers 7 bases. Germline assignment: CDR1 MGHRA and CDR2 YSYEKL. Trimming removed 4 bases from V and 0 bases from J; junction bases left unmatched: 7. The CDR3 is 16 amino acids. This CDR3 is CASSRPTSSSTDTQYF. The CDR3 DNA reads as TGCGCCAGCAGCCGACCGACTAGCTCTAGCACAGATACGCAGTATTTT.

V usage is TRBV2 and J usage is TRBJ2-3, with 8 bases fitting TRBD2. The CDR3 is 14 amino acids. Germline trimming cut 4 bases from V and 2 bases from J; bases unmatched to any gene: 2. Germline-derived CDR1 and CDR2 are SNHLY and FYNNEI. The CDR3 nucleotides read TGTGCCAGCAGTGTGACTAGCGACACAGATACGCAGTATTTT. Translating it yields CASSVTSDTDTQYF. Filled out from reference TRBV2 and TRBJ2-3, the complete variable domain reads EPEVTQTPSHQVTQMGQEVILRCVPISNHLYFYWYRQILGQKVEFLVSFYNNEISEKSEIFDDQFSVERPDGSNFTLKIRSTKLEDSAMYFCASSVTSDTDTQYFGPGTRLTVL.

The chain has TRBV5-1 and TRBJ2-5; 7 nucleotides agree with TRBD2. This CDR3 is 17 amino acids long. Germline CDR1 and CDR2: SGHRS and YFSETQ. Trimming at V came to 0 bases and at J to 5 bases, leaving 13 bases not matched to a gene. CDR3 nucleotide sequence: TGCGCCAGCAGCTTGGGAGGATCTAGCGGCCCCTGGGAGACCCAGTACTTC. This encodes CASSLGGSSGPWETQYF.

Only one count was recorded for this clone. This chain uses TRBV10-2 with TRBJ1-1; TRBD1 aligns across 7 bases. Trimming removed 5 bases from V and 1 base from J; junction bases left unmatched: 4. Germline values: CDR1 WSHSY, CDR2 SAAADI. This CDR3 comprises 14 residues. CDR3 protein: CASSKSGGNTEAFF. The DNA for the CDR3 is TGCGCCAGCAGTAAATCAGGGGGGAACACTGAAGCTTTCTTT.

The chain joins TRBV5-5 to TRBJ1-2; D unclear. This CDR3 has 15 amino acids. Germline V CDR1 and CDR2: SGHKS, YYEKEE (reference sequence). V was pared by 0 bases and J by 6 bases, with 15 bases between. Written as DNA, the CDR3 is TGTGCCAGCAGCTTGGAAAGGTCCCCCGCCCATGGCTACACCTTC. It codes for CASSLERSPAHGYTF.

This rearrangement joins TRBV28 to TRBJ2-4, with a possible D match to TRBD1 (6 bases). The V gene lost 8 bases and the J gene lost 0 bases, with 14 bases spanning the gap. Germline CDR1 is MDHEN and CDR2 is SYDVKM. The CDR3 loop spans 15 amino acids. The CDR3 region has the DNA TGTGCCAGCGGGGAGCCAGGGGAAGCCAAAAACATTCAGTACTTC. Protein product: CASGEPGEAKNIQYF.

The chain has TRBV7-3 and TRBJ1-2; 11 positions agree with TRBD1. The germline V gene has CDR1 SGHTA and CDR2 FQGTGA. Unmatched junction bases numbered 2, after V lost 4 bases and J lost 4 bases. The CDR3 is made up of 14 amino acids. The CDR3 protein is CASSSGQGAYGYTF. The CDR3 DNA sequence: TGTGCCAGCAGCTCAGGACAGGGGGCCTATGGCTACACCTTC.

This chain links TRBV9 with TRBJ1-1; D gene uncertain. The CDR3 runs 14 residues. Between the trimmed V and J ends, which lost 0 bases and 3 bases, there was a span of 9 bases. CDR1 and CDR2 from the germline V gene are SGDLS and YYNGEE. The CDR3 loop reads CASSVVTGDTEAFF. The CDR3 region has the DNA TGTGCCAGCAGCGTAGTAACCGGGGACACTGAAGCTTTCTTT.

This chain joins TRBV27 and TRBJ1-2, with D unresolved. This CDR3 is built from 14 residues. V shed 3 bases and J shed 4 bases, with 12 bases lying between them. Germline CDR1 is MNHEY and CDR2 is SMNVEV (reference sequence). As DNA, the CDR3 is TGTGCCAGCAGTTTTGGCCTTAACGGCTATGGCTACACCTTC. The encoded protein is CASSFGLNGYGYTF.

The chain couples TRBV24-1 to TRBJ2-5, with D perhaps matching TRBD1 (5 bases). This CDR3 contains 13 residues. The germline gives CDR1 KGHDR, CDR2 SFDVKD. V was cut by 3 bases and J by 5 bases, with 9 bases left in between. The CDR3 loop reads CATSDSGAETQYF. The CDR3 DNA follows: TGTGCCACCAGTGATAGTGGGGCTGAGACCCAGTACTTC.

This clone occurred a few times. The chain has TRBV10-2 and TRBJ2-1; D may be TRBD1 (6 bases). In germline, CDR1 is WSHSY, CDR2 SAAADI. Trimming removed 6 bases at V and 3 bases at J, with 15 bases between. The CDR3 loop spans 15 amino acids. The CDR3 region has the DNA TGCGCCAGCAGCGAGGGCAGGGGTGACTACAATGAGCAGTTCTTC. Translated: CASSEGRGDYNEQFF.